Sequencing of this T cell receptor (beta chain) was carried out in a study of identical twins. Study results and caveats: These conclusions were based on statistical analysis (cross-sectional, not following the same donors). Reduced insertions were recorded for abundant cord blood beta clonotypes, with no such pattern in memory repertoires. For out-of-frame alpha sequences shared by twins, low generation probability was in excess.

On this clonotype: Its target is not known.

TCRdb ran MiXCR on the 5' RACE reads and lists one entry per CDR3 protein. The data contain roughly 1,500,000 distinct CDR3 sequences, less than 40% of them singletons. The CDR3 runs to 14 residues. Germline CDR1 is SGHRS and CDR2 is YFSETQ. V shed 8 bases, J shed 7 bases, and the junction held 13 bases outside the gene matches. This receptor was identified in a newborn girl in good health. The sample consisted of cord blood. This sequence joins TRBV5-1 and TRBJ2-7; 9 positions match TRBD1. CDR3 nucleotide sequence: TGCGCCAGTCAACGGGACAGGGTTTACAATGAGCAGTACTTC. Its protein is CASQRDRVYNEQYF.